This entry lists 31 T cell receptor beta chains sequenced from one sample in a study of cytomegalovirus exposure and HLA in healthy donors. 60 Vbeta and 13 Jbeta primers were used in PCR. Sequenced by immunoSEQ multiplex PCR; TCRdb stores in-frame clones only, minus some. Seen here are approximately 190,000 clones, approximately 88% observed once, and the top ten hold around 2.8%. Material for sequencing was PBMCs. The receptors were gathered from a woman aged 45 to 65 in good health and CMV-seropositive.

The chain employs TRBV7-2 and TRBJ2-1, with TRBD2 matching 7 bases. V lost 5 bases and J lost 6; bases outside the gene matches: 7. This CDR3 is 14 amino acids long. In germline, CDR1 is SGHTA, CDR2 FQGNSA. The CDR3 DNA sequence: TGTGCCAGCAGCACGGGAGGTGGGGGCAATGAGCAGTTCTTC. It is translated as CASSTGGGGNEQFF. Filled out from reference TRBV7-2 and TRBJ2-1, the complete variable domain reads GAGVSQSPSNKVTEKGKDVELRCDPISGHTALYWYRQSLGQGLEFLIYFQGNSAPDKSGLPSDRFSAERTGGSVSTLTIQRTQQEDSAVYLCASSTGGGGNEQFFGPGTRLTVL.

CDR3 sequence (DNA): TGTGCCAGCAGTGAAATGGGACAGGGCTTCAATCAGCCCCAGCATTTT. It codes for CASSEMGQGFNQPQHF. This sequence joins TRBV6-1 and TRBJ1-5, with TRBD1 matching 9 bases. J gave up 3 bases and V 2 bases, and 5 bases lay outside the gene matches. Germline CDR1 is MNHNS and CDR2 is SASEGT. The CDR3 is made up of 16 amino acids.

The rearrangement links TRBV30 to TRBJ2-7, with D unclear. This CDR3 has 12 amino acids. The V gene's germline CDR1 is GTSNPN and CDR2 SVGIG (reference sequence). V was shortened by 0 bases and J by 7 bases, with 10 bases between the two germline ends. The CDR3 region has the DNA TGTGCCTGGAGTGTACGCCCTATGGAGCAGTACTTC. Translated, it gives CAWSVRPMEQYF.

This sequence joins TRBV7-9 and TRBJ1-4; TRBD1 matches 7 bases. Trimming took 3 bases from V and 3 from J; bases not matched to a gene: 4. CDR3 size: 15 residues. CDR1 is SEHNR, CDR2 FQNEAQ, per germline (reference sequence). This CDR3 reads CASSLEGTANEKLFF. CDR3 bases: TGTGCCAGCAGCTTGGAAGGGACAGCTAATGAAAAACTGTTTTTT.

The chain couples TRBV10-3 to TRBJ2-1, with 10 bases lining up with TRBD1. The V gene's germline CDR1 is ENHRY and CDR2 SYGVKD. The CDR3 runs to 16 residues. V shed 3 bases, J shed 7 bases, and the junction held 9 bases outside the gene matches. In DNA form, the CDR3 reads TGTGCCATCAGTGACTACGGGACAGGGGAGTTAAATGAGCAGTTCTTC. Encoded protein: CAISDYGTGELNEQFF.

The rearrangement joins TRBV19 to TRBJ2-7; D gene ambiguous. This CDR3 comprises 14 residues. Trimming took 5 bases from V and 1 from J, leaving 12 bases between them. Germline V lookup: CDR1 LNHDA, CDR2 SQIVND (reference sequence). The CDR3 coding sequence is TGTGCCAGTAGTTGGGCAGGATCGTCCTACGAGCAGTACTTC. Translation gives CASSWAGSSYEQYF. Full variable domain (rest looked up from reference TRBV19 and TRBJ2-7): DGGITQSPKYLFRKEGQNVTLSCEQNLNHDAMYWYRQDPGQGLRLIYYSQIVNDFQKGDIAEGYSVSREKKESFPLTVTSAQKNPTAFYLCASSWAGSSYEQYFGPGTRLTVT.

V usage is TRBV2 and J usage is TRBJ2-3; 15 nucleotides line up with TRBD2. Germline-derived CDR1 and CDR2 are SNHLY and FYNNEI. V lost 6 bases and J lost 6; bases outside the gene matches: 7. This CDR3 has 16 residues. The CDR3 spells CASSFGLAGGEDTQYF. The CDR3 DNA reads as TGTGCCAGCAGCTTCGGACTAGCGGGGGGGGAGGATACGCAGTATTTT.

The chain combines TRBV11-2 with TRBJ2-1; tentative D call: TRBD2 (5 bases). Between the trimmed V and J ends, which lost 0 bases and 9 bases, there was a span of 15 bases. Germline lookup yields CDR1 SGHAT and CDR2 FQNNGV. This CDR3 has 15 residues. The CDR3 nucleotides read TGTGCCAGCAGCTTAGAACTACGGGGAACGGGTGAGCAGTTCTTC. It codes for CASSLELRGTGEQFF.

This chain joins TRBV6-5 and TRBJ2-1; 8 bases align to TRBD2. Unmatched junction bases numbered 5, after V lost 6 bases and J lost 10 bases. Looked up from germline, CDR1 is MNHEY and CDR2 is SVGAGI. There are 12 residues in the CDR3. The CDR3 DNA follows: TGTGCCAGCAGATCCGGGACTAGGGAGCAGTTCTTC. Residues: CASRSGTREQFF.

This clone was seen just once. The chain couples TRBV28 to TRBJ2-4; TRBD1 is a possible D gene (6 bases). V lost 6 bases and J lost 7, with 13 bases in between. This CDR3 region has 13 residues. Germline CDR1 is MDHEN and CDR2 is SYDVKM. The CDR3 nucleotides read TGTGCCAGCAGACGTGGGGGCTTCAACATTCAGTACTTC. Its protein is CASRRGGFNIQYF.

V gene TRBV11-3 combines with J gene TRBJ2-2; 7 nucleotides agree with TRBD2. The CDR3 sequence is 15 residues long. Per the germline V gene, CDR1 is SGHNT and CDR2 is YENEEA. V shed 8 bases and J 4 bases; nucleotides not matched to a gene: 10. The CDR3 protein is CASSTSWDRTGELFF. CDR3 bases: TGTGCCAGCTCGACTAGCTGGGACCGCACCGGGGAGCTGTTTTTT.

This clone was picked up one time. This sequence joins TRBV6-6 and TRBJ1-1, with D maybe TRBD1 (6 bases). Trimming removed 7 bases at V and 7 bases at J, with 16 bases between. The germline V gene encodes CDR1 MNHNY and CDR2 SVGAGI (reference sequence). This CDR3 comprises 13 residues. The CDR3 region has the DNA TGTGCCAGCATCAAGCCAGGACAGCTTGAAGCTTTCTTT. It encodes CASIKPGQLEAFF.

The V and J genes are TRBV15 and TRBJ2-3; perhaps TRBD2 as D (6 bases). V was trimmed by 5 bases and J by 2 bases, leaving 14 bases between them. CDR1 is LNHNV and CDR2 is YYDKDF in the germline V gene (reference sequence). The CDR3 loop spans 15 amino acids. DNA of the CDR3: TGTGCCACCAGCCGGGGGAGAGCGGACACAGATACGCAGTATTTT. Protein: CATSRGRADTDTQYF.

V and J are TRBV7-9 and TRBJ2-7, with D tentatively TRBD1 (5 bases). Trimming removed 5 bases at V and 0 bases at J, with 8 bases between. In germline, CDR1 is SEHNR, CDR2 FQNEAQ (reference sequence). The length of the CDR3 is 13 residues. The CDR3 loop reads CASSPTDSYEQYF. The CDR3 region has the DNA TGTGCCAGCAGCCCGACAGACTCCTACGAGCAGTACTTC. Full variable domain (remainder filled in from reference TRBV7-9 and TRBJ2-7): DTGVSQNPRHKITKRGQNVTFRCDPISEHNRLYWYRQTLGQGPEFLTYFQNEAQLEKSRLLSDRFSAERPKGSFSTLEIQRTEQGDSAMYLCASSPTDSYEQYFGPGTRLTVT.

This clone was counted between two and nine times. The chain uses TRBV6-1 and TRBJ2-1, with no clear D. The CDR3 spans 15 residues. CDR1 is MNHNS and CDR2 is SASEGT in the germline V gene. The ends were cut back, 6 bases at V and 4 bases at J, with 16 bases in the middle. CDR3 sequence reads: CASRRLTNSYNEQFF. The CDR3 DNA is TGTGCCAGCAGGCGGCTTACTAACTCTTACAATGAGCAGTTCTTC.

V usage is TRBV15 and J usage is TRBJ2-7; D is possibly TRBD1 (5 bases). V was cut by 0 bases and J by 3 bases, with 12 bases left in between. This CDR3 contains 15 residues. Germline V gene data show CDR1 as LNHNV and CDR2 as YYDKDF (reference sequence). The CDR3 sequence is CATSRERDSFYEQYF. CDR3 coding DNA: TGTGCCACCAGCAGAGAACGCGACAGTTTCTACGAGCAGTACTTC.

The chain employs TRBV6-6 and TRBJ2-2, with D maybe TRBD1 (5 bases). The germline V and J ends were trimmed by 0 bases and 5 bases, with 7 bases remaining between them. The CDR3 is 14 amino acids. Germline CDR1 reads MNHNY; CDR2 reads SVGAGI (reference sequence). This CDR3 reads CASSYSRDTGELFF. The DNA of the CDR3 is TGTGCCAGCAGTTACTCCAGGGATACCGGGGAGCTGTTTTTT.

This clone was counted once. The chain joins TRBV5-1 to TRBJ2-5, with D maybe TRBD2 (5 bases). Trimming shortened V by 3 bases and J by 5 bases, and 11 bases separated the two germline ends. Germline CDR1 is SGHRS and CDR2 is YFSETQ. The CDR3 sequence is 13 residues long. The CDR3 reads CASSYFTGETQYF. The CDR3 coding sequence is TGCGCCAGCAGCTACTTCACGGGGGAGACCCAGTACTTC.

The CDR3 nucleotides are TGTGCCAGCGGGACAGGGGCCCTGACTAACTATGGCTACACCTTC. It yields the protein CASGTGALTNYGYTF. The chain links TRBV6-1 to TRBJ1-2; 10 nucleotides match TRBD1. CDR1 is MNHNS and CDR2 is SASEGT in the germline V gene. The CDR3 has 15 amino acids. V trimming: 8 bases; J trimming: 0 bases; junction bases outside the gene matches: 6.

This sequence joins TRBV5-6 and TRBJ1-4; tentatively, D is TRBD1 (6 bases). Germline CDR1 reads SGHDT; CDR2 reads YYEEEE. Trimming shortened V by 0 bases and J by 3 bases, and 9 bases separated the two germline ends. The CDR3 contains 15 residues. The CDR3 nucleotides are TGTGCCAGCAGCTTGGGAACAGGGTCTAATGAAAAACTGTTTTTT. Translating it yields CASSLGTGSNEKLFF.

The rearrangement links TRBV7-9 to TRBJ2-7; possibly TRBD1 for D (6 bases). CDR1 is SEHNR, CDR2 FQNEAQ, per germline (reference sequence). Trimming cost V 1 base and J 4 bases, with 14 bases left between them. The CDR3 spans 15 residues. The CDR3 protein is CASSLVVQGQYEQYF. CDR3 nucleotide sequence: TGTGCCAGCAGCTTAGTGGTACAGGGTCAGTACGAGCAGTACTTC.

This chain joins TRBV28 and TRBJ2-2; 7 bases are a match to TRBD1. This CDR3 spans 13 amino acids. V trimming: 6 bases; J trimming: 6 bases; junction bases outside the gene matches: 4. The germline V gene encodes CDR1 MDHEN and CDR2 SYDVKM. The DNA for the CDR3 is TGTGCCAGCAGGCCAGGGGGATCCGGGGAGCTGTTTTTT. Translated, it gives CASRPGGSGELFF.

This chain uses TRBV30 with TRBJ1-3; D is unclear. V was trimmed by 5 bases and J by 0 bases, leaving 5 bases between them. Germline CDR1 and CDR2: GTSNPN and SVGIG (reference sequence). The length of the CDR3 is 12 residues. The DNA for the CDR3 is TGTGCCTGGGGCAGCTCTGGAAACACCATATATTTT. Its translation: CAWGSSGNTIYF.

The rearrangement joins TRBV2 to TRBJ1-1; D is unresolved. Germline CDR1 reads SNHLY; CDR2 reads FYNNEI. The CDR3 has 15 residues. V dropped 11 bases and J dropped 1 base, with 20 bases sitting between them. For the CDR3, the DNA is TGTGCCGATTGCTCGCAGGTTCCTCGGAACACTGAAGCTTTCTTT. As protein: CADCSQVPRNTEAFF.

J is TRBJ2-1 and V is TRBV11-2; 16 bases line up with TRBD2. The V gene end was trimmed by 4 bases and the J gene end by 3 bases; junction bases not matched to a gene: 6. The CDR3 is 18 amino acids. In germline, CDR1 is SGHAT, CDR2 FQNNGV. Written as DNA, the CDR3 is TGTGCCAGCAGCTCGGGACTAGCGGGGGGGCAAATCTACAATGAGCAGTTCTTC. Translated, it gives CASSSGLAGGQIYNEQFF.

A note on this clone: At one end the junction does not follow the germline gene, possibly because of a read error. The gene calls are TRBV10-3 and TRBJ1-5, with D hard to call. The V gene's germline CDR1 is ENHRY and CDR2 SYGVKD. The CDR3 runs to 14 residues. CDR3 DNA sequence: TGTGCCAGCAGTGAAACACATAGCAATCAGCCCCAGCATTTT. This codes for CASSETHSNQPQHF.

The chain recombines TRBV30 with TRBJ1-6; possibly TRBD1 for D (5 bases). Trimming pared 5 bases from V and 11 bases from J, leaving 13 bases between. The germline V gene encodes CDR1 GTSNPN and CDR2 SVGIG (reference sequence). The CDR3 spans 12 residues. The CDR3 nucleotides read TGTGCCTGGGGGGGACCGGGAGCACCCCTCCACTTT. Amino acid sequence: CAWGGPGAPLHF. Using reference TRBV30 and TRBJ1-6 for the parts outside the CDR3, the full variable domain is SQTIHQWPATLVQPVGSPLSLECTVEGTSNPNLYWYRQAAGRGLQLLFYSVGIGQISSEVPQNLSASRPQDRQFILSSKKLLLSDSGFYLCAWGGPGAPLHFGNGTRLTVT.

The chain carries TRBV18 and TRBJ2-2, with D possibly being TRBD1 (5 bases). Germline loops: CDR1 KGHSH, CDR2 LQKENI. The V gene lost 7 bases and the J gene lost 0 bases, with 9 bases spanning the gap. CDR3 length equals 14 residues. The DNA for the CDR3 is TGTGCCAGCTTGGGGCAGTCGAACACCGGGGAGCTGTTTTTT. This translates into CASLGQSNTGELFF. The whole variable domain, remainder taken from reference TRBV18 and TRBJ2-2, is NAGVMQNPRHLVRRRGQEARLRCSPMKGHSHVYWYRQLPEEGLKFMVYLQKENIIDESGMPKERFSAEFPKEGPSILRIQQVVRGDSAAYFCASLGQSNTGELFFGEGSRLTVL.

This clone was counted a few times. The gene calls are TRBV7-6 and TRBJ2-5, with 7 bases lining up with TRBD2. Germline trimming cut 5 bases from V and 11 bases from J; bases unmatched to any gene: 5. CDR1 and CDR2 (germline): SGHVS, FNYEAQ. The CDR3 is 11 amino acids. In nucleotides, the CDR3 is TGTGCCAGCAGCCCAGGGACTACTCAGTACTTC. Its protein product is CASSPGTTQYF. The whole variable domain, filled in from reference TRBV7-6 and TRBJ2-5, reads GAGVSQSPRYKVTKRGQDVALRCDPISGHVSLYWYRQALGQGPEFLTYFNYEAQQDKSGLPNDRFSAERPEGSISTLTIQRTEQRDSAMYRCASSPGTTQYFGPGTRLLVL.

CDR3 loop: CASSSYGELFF. In DNA form, the CDR3 reads TGTGCCAGCAGCTCTTACGGGGAGCTGTTTTTT. This sequence joins TRBV27 and TRBJ2-2; unclear D gene. The CDR3 contains 11 residues. The V end was cut by 6 bases, the J end by 7 bases, with 6 bases between. Germline V CDR1 and CDR2: MNHEY, SMNVEV (reference sequence).

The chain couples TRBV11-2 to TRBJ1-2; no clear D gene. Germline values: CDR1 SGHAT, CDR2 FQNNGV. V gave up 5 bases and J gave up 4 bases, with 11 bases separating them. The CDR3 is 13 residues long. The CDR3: CASSPPTGYGYTF. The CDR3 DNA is TGTGCCAGCAGCCCACCGACGGGCTATGGCTACACCTTC.